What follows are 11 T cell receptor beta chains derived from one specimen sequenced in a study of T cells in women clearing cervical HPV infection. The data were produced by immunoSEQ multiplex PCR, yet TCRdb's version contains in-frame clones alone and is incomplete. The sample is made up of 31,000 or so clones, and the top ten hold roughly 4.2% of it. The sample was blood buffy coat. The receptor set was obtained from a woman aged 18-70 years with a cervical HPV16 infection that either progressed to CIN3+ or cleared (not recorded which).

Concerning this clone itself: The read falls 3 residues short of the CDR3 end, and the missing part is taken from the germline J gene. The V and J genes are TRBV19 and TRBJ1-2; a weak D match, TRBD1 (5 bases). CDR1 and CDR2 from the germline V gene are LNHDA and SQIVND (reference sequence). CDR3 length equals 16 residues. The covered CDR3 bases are TGTGCCAGTAGTATAGGGGGACTAGCGGTCTACAATGAC. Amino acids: CASSIGGLAVYND. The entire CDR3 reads CASSIGGLAVYNDYTF.

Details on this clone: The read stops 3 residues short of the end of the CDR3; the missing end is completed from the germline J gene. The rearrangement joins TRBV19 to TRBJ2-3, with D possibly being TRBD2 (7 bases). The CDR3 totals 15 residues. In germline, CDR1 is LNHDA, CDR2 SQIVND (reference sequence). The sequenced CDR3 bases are TGTGCCACCCAAGGGGGGGCTAGCGCCCAAGAGACG. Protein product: CATQGGASAQET. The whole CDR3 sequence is CATQGGASAQETQYF.

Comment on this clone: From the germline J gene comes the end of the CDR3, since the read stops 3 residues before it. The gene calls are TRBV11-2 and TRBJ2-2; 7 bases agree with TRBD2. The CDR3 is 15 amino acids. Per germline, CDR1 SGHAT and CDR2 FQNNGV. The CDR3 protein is CASSLGGGGNSPLFF. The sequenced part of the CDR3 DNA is TGTGCCAGCAGCTTAGGGGGGGGAGGTAATTCACCG.

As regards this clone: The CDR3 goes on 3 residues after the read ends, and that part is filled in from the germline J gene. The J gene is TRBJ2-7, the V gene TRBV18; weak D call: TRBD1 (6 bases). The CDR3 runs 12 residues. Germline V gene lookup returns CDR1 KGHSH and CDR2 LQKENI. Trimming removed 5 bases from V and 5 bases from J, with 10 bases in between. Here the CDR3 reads CASSSKGDEQYF. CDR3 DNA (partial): TGTGCCAGCTCATCAAAGGGGGACGAG.

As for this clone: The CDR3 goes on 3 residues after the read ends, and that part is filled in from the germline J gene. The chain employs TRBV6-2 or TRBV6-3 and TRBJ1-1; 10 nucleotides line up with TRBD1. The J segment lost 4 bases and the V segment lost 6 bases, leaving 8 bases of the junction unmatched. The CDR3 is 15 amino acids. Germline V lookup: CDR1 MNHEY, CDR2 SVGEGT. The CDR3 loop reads CASRRTGGGGTEAFF. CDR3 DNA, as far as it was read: TGTGCCAGCAGGAGGACAGGGGGTGGTGGCACTGAA.

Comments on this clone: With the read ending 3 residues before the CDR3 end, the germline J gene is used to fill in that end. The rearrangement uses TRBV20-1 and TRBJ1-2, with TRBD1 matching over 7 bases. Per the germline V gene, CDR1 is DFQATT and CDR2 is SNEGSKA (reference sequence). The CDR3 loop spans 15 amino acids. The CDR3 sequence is CSASRDSFTQETYTF. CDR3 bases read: TGCAGTGCTAGCCGGGACAGTTTCACCCAAGAGACC.

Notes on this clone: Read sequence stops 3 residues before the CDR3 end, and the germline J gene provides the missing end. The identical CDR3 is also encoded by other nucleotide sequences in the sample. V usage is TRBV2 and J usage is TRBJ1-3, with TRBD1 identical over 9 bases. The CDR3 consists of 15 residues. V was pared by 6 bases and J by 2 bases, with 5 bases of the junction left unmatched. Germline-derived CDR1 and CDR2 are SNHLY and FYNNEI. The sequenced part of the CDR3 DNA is TGTGCCAGCAGGACGGGACAGGGAACTGGAAACACC. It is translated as CASRTGQGTGNT. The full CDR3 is CASRTGQGTGNTIYF.

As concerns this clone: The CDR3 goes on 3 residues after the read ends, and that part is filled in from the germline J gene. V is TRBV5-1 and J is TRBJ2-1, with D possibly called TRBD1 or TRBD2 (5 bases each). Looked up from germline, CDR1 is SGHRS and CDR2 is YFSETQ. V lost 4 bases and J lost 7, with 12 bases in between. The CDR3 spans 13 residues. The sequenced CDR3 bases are TGCGCCAGCAGCCAGGGAGCTGGTAATGAG. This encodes CASSQGAGNE. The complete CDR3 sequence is CASSQGAGNEQFF. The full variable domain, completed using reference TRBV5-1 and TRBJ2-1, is KAGVTQTPRYLIKTRGQQVTLSCSPISGHRSVSWYQQTPGQGLQFLFEYFSETQRNKGNFPGRFSGRQFSNSRSEMNVSTLELGDSALYLCASSQGAGNEQFFGPGTRLTVL.

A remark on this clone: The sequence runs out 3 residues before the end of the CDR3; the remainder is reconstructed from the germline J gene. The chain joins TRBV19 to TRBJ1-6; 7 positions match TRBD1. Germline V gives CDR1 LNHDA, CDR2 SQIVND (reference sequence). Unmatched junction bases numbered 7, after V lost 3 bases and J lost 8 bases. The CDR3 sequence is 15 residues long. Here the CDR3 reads CASSIGRQGHSPLHF. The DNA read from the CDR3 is TGTGCCAGTAGTATCGGAAGACAGGGCCATTCACCC. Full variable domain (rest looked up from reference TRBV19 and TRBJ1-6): DGGITQSPKYLFRKEGQNVTLSCEQNLNHDAMYWYRQDPGQGLRLIYYSQIVNDFQKGDIAEGYSVSREKKESFPLTVTSAQKNPTAFYLCASSIGRQGHSPLHFGNGTRLTVT.

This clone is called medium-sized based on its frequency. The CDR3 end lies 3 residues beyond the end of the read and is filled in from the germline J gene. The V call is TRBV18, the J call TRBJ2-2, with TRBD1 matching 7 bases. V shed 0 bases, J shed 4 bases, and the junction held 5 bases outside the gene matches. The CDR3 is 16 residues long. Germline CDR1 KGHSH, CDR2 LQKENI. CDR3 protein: CASSPPSTGATGELFF. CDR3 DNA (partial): TGTGCCAGCTCACCACCGAGCACAGGGGCCACCGGGGAG. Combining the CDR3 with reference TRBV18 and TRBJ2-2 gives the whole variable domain NAGVMQNPRHLVRRRGQEARLRCSPMKGHSHVYWYRQLPEEGLKFMVYLQKENIIDESGMPKERFSAEFPKEGPSILRIQQVVRGDSAAYFCASSPPSTGATGELFFGEGSRLTVL.

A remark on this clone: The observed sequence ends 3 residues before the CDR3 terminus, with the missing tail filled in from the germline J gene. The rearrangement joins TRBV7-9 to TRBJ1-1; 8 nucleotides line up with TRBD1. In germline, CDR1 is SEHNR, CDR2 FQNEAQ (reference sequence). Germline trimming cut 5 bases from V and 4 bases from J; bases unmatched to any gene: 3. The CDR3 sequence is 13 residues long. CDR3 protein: CASSRTGSTEAFF. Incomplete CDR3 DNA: TGTGCCAGCAGCCGGACAGGGAGCACTGAA. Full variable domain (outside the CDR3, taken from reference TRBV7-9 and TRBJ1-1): DTGVSQNPRHKITKRGQNVTFRCDPISEHNRLYWYRQTLGQGPEFLTYFQNEAQLEKSRLLSDRFSAERPKGSFSTLEIQRTEQGDSAMYLCASSRTGSTEAFFGQGTRLTVV.